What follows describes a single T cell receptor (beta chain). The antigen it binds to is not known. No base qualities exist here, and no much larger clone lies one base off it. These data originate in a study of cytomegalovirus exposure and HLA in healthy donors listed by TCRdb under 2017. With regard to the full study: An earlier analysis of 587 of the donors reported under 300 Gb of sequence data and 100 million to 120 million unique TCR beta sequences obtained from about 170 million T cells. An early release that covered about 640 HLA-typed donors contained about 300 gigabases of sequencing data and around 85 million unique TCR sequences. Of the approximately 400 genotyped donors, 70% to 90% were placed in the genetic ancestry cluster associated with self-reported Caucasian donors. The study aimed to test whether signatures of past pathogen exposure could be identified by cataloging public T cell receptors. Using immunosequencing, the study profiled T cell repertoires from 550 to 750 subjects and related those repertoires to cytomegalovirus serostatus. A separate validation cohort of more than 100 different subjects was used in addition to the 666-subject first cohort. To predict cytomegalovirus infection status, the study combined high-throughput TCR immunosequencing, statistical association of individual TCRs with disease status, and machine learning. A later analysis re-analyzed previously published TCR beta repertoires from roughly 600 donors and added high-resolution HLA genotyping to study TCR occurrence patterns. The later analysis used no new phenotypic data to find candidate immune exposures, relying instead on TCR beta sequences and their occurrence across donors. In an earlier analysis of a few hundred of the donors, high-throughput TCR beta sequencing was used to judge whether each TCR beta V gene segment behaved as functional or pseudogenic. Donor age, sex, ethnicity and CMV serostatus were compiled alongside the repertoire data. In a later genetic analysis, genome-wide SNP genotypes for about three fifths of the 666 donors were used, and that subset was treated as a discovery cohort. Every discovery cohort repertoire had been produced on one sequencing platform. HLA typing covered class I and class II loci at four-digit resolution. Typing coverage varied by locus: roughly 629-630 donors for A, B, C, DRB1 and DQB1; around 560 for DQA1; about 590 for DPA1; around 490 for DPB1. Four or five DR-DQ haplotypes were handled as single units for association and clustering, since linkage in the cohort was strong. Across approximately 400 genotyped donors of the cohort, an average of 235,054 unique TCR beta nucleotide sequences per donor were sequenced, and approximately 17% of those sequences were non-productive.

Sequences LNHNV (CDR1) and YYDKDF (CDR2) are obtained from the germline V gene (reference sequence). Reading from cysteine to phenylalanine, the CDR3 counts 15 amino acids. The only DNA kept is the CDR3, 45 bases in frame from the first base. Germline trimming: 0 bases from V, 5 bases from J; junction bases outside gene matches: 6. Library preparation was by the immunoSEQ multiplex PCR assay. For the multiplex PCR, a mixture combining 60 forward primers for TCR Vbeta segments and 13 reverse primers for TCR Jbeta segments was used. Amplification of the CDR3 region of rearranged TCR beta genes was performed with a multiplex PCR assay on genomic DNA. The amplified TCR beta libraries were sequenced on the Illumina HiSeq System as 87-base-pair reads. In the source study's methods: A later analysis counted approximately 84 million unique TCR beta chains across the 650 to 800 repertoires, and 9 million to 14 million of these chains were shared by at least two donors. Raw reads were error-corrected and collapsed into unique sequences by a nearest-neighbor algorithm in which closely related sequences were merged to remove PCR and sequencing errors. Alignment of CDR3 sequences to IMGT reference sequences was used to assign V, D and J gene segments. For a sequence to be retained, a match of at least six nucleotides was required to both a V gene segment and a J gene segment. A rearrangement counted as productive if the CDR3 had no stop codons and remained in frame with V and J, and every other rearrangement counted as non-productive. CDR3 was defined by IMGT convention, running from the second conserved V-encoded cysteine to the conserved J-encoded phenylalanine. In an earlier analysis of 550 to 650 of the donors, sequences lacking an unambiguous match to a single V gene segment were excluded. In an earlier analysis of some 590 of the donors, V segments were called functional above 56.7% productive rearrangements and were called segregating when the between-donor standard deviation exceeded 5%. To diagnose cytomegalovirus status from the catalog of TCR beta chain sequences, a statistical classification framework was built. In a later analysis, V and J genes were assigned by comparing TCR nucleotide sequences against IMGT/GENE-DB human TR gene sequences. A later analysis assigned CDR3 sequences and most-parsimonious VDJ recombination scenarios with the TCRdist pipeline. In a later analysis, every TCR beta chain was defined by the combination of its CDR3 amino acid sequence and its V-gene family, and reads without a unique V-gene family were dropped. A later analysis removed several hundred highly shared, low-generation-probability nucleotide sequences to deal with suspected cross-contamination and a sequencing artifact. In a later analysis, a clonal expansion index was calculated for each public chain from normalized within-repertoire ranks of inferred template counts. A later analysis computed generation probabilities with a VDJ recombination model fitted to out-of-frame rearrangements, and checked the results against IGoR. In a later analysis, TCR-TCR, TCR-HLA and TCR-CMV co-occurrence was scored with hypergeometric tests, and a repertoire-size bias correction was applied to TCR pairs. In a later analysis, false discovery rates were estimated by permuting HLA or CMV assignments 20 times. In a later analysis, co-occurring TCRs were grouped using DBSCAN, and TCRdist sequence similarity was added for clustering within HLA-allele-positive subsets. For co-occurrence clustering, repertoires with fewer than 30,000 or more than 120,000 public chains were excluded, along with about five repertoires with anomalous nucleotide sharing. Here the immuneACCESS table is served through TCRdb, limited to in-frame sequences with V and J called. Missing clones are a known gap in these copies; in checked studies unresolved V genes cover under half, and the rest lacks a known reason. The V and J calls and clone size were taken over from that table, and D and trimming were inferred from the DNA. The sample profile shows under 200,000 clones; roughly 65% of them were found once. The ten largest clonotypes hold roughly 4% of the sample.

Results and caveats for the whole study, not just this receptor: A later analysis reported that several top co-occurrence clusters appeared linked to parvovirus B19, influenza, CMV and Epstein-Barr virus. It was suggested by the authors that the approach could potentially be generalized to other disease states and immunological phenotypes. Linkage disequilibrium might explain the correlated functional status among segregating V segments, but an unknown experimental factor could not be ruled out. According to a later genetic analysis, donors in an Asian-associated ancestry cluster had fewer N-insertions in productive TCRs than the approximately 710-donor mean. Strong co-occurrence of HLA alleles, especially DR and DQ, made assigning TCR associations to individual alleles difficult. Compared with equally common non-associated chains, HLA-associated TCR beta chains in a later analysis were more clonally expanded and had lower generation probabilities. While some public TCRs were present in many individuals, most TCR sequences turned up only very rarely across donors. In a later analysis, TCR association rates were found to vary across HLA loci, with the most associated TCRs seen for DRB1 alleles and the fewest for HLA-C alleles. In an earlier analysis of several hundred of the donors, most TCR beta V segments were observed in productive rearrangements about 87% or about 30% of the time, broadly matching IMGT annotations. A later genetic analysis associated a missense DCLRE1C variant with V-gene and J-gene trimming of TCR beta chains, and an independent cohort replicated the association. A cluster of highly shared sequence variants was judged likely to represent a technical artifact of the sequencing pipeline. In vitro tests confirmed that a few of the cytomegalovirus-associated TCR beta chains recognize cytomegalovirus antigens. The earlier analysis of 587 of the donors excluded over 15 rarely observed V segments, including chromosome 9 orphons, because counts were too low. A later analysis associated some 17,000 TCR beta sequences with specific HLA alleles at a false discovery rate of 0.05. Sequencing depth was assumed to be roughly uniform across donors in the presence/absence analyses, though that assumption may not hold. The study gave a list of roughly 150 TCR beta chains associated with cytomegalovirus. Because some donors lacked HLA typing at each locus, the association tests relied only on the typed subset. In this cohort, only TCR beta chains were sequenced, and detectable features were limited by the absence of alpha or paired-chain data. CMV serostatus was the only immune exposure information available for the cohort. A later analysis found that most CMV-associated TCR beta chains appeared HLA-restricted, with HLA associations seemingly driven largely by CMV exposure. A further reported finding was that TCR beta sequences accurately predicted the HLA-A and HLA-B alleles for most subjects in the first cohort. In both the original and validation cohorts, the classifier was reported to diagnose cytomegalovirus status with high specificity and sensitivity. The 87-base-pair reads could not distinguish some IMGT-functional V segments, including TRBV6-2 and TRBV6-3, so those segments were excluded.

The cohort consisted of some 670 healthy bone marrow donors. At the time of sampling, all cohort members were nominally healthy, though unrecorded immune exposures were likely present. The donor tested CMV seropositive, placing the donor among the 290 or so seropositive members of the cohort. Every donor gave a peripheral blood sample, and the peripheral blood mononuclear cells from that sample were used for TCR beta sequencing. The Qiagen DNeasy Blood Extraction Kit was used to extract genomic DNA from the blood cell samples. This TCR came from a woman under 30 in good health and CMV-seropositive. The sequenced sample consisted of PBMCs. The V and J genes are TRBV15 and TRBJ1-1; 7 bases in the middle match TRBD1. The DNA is TGTGCCACCAGCAGAGATCTTGTGACAGGGACTGAAGCTTTCTTT. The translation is CATSRDLVTGTEAFF.